This T cell receptor beta chain was obtained from a study of T cells after yellow fever vaccination (dated by TCRdb to the late 2010s). Regarding the research as a whole: The SMART-Seq v4 Ultra Low Input RNA kit was used to prepare libraries from fractions with low cell numbers. To follow T-cell clones before and after both primary and booster YFV17D yellow fever vaccination, bulk TCR alpha and beta repertoires underwent longitudinal sequencing. Two healthy male donors, one aged 18 to 30 and one aged 30 to 40 years, made up the cohort. Blood was collected at multiple timepoints before and after primary and secondary immunization, and bulk PBMC replicates and cell subsets were isolated. General study outcomes and caveats: Computational filtering was required because FACS-sorted repertoires could contain abundant contaminating clonotypes from the bulk population. A small fraction of clonotypes appeared in both the CD4 and CD8 compartments, likely as a result of convergent recombination. The study included only a couple of donors, which limits how far the findings can be generalized. After the booster, most of the clones that had expanded following primary vaccination were detected again (approximately 96% of CD4 and around 87% of CD8), which suggests that memory was broadly maintained. The secondary T-cell response was found to be weaker but faster than the primary response, with a peak reached on day 5 rather than on day 15.

In its sample, this clonotype was seen many times. There is no known antigen for this receptor. Per-base qualities were not stored, and no clone one base away is much larger. The reads were generated on an Illumina NovaSeq 6000. TCR cDNA was synthesized by 5'RACE template switching, which introduced a universal primer site and unique molecular identifiers. Priming of cDNA synthesis was performed from both the TCR alpha and TCR beta constant segments. Library amplification involved two PCR steps, and the second step added sample barcodes and sequencing adapters. Sequencing of the libraries was done on either Illumina HiSeq 2500 (2x100 bp) or NovaSeq (2x150 bp). The authors' analysis ran thus. MIGEC handled demultiplexing of reads and collapsing into UMI consensus sequences, while MiXCR performed V(D)J alignment. Using edgeR on replicate PBMC samples, clonotypes were called vaccine-responding if FDR was below 0.01 and the log2 fold change was above 5 up to day 15. CD4 or CD8 identity was assigned to each bulk clonotype according to whether the clonotype was present at higher abundance in the sequenced CD4 repertoire or the sequenced CD8 repertoire. TCRdb reprocessed the public reads (quality trimming at Q25 with fastp, clone calling with MiXCR) and kept in-frame beta chains. CDR3 protein duplicates are merged, each entry listing the most common genes and DNA. V and J calls and clone size were set by TCRdb, not the authors. The sample includes some 170,000 distinct CDR3 sequences, with 9.3% observed a single time. The biggest ten clones account for roughly 33% of the sample.

The sample's treatment or condition label is to be understood as: live attenuated yellow fever vaccine strain. PBMCs were isolated from peripheral blood using a standard Ficoll-Paque protocol. Dynabeads CD4 and CD8 positive selection kits were used to isolate the CD4 and CD8 T-cell fractions. RNA was extracted with TriZol from bulk PBMCs, CD4 and CD8 fractions, and dextramer-positive and dextramer-negative fractions. CDR1 LGHNT and CDR2 FRNRAP are derived from the germline V gene. The CDR3 holds 13 amino acids from the cysteine to the phenylalanine. This entry keeps only the CDR3 DNA: 39 bases, framed from base 1. Between the V and J ends, shortened by 3 bases and 3 bases respectively, the junction contains 9 bases.

The rearranged chain carries TRBV12-5 and TRBJ2-7; the D gene remains uncertain. The sample consisted of CD8+ T cells sorted from PBMCs, taken 45 days after the yellow fever booster vaccination. The source is a man between 18 and 29 years old who received the YFV17D yellow fever vaccine. The nucleotide sequence reads TGTGCTAGTGGTTTTGGCAAGAACTACGAGCAGTACTTC. Its translation is CASGFGKNYEQYF.